The entry that follows covers one T cell receptor beta chain sequence. This specimen comes from a study of blood T cell repertoires in COVID-19. The repertoire was sequenced with immunoSEQ multiplex PCR; TCRdb's copy has only in-frame clones and lacks some. The table records a few hundred thousand clones, about 85% of them present only once. Trimming cost V 5 bases and J 6 bases; bases outside gene matches: 4. The CDR3 is 14 amino acids. Germline-derived CDR1 and CDR2 are MNHEY and SMNVEV (reference sequence). The sequence came from a woman between 50 and 59 years old who had recovered from COVID-19. Source material: PBMCs or T cells enriched from blood (not recorded which). This sequence joins TRBV27 and TRBJ2-1, with 10 positions matching TRBD2. The CDR3 spells CASSHRTSGNEQFF. The CDR3 region has the DNA TGTGCCAGCAGTCACCGGACTAGCGGCAATGAGCAGTTCTTC.